Sequencing of this T cell receptor (beta chain) was carried out in a study of blood T cell repertoires in COVID-19. Study details: Acute and convalescent COVID-19 specimens originated in the United States, Italy and Spain.

V gave up 7 bases and J gave up 4 bases; unmatched junction bases: 10. The CDR3 is 15 residues long. The germline CDR1 and CDR2 sequences are MNHEY and SVGAGI. Those enrolled, adults aged roughly 18 to 100 years, came from under 25 US areas. Participant-reported clinical history was the basis for cohort assignment. Sequencing used immunoSEQ multiplex PCR; TCRdb keeps in-frame clones, though not all of them. This table holds about 270,000 clones, about nine tenths found once. The V gene is TRBV6-5, the J gene TRBJ1-5; 7 bases line up with TRBD1. The TCR originated in a woman younger than 45 with acute COVID-19. What was sequenced was PBMCs or T cells enriched from blood (not recorded which). Here the CDR3 DNA reads TGTGCCAGCAATATAGACAGGGCGAGAAATCAGCCCCAGCATTTT. This translates into CASNIDRARNQPQHF.